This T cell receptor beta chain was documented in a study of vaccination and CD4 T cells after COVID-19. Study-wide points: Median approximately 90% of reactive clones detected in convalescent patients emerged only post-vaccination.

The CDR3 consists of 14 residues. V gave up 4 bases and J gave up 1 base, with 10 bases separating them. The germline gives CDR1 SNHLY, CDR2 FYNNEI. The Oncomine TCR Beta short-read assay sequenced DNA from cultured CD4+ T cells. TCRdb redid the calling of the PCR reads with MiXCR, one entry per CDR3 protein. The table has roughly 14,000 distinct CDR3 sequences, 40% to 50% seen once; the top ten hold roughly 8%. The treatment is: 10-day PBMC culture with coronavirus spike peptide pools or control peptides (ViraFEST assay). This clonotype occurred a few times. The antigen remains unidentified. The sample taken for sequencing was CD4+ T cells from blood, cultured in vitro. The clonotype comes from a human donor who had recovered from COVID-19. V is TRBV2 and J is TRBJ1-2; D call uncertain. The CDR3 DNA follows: TGTGCCAGCAGTGGTGAGGGAATTAACTATGGCTACACCTTC. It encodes CASSGEGINYGYTF. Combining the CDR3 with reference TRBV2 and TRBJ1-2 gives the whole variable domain EPEVTQTPSHQVTQMGQEVILRCVPISNHLYFYWYRQILGQKVEFLVSFYNNEISEKSEIFDDQFSVERPDGSNFTLKIRSTKLEDSAMYFCASSGEGINYGYTFGSGTRLTVV.